The 13 T cell receptor beta chains reported below all come from one sample, sequenced in a study of shared clonotypes between healthy human individuals. CD45RO-negative cells were positively selected for CCR7, leaving out terminally differentiated effector memory CD45RA+ cells. TCRdb's copy holds only in-frame clones and misses some; the assay was immunoSEQ multiplex PCR. The sample gives 600,000 or so clones, approximately 96% of which show up once; 0.11% is in the top ten. Material for sequencing was naive CD8+ T cells sorted from blood. These TCRs come from a woman under 40 in good health.

The genes are TRBV13 and TRBJ2-5, with TRBD1 identical over 7 bases. The end of the DNA aligns better with TRBJ2-7, so the J call may be wrong. Per germline, CDR1 PRHDT and CDR2 FYEKMQ (reference sequence). CDR3 length equals 16 residues. CDR3 amino acids: CASSLGGTVPSGEQYF. The CDR3 DNA reads as TGTGCCAGCAGCTTAGGGGGGACAGTTCCTTCGGGCGAGCAGTACTTC.

The chain has TRBV6-6 and TRBJ1-5; D unresolved. The CDR3 has 11 amino acids. Germline V CDR1 and CDR2: MNHNY, SVGAGI (reference sequence). Between the trimmed V and J ends, which lost 4 bases and 9 bases, there was a span of 7 bases. CDR3 in DNA: TGTGCCAGCAGTTCCACCGGGCCCCAGCATTTT. Its protein product is CASSSTGPQHF.

The chain combines TRBV27 with TRBJ2-1; TRBD1 matches at 9 bases. The germline gives CDR1 MNHEY, CDR2 SMNVEV (reference sequence). V lost 1 base and J lost 9; bases outside the gene matches: 13. The length of the CDR3 is 17 residues. CDR3 sequence: CASSLFVGDRVLIEQFF. CDR3 coding DNA: TGTGCCAGCAGTTTATTTGTCGGGGACAGGGTCTTGATTGAGCAGTTCTTC.

V is TRBV6-4 and J is TRBJ2-2; possibly TRBD1 for D (5 bases). V was pared by 2 bases and J by 3 bases, with 13 bases between. This CDR3 has 16 amino acids. CDR1 is MRHNA and CDR2 is SNTAGT in the germline V gene. The CDR3 spells CASSDGAEPYTGELFF. The CDR3 nucleotides read TGTGCCAGCAGTGACGGGGCAGAGCCGTACACCGGGGAGCTGTTTTTT.

V usage is TRBV7-9 and J usage is TRBJ2-1, with D perhaps matching TRBD2 (5 bases). The CDR3 consists of 16 residues. Deletions cut 5 bases from V and 5 bases from J, with 19 bases between. The germline CDR1 and CDR2 sequences are SEHNR and FQNEAQ (reference sequence). The chain's CDR3 is CASSTSGISINNEQFF. CDR3 sequence (DNA): TGTGCCAGCAGCACCTCCGGGATTTCGATTAACAATGAGCAGTTCTTC.

The chain couples TRBV7-8 to TRBJ2-7, with D unresolved. In germline, CDR1 is SGHVS, CDR2 FQNEAQ. With 5 bases removed from V and 4 bases from J, the gap between germline ends came to 24 bases. This CDR3 has 17 amino acids. The CDR3 spells CASSRTRSTDALYEQYF. The CDR3 nucleotides read TGTGCCAGCAGCCGTACACGATCGACGGACGCTCTTTACGAGCAGTACTTC.

The V and J genes are TRBV6-5 and TRBJ2-5, with 8 bases matching TRBD1. The J call may be mistaken, given a closer DNA end match to TRBJ2-7. Germline V CDR1 and CDR2: MNHEY, SVGAGI. CDR3 length: 16 residues. The CDR3 region is CASSFLGPGTGYEQYF. DNA for the CDR3: TGTGCCAGCAGTTTCTTGGGCCCCGGGACAGGCTACGAGCAGTACTTC.

This sequence joins TRBV5-1 and TRBJ2-3; 10 bases are a match to TRBD2. V lost 9 bases, J lost 4 bases, and 17 bases stayed unmatched. Germline V gene lookup returns CDR1 SGHRS and CDR2 YFSETQ. The CDR3 totals 17 residues. Here the CDR3 reads CATDASMGLAMSDTQYF. The DNA of the CDR3 is TGCGCCACCGACGCATCCATGGGACTAGCGATGTCAGATACGCAGTATTTT.

This clone has a single count. V usage is TRBV29-1 and J usage is TRBJ2-2; D is uncertain. This CDR3 is 12 amino acids long. Trimming pared 5 bases from V and 7 bases from J, leaving 11 bases between. Germline V gene sequence: CDR1 SQVTM, CDR2 ANQGSEA. CDR3 bases: TGCAGCGTTCACGGCCCTGGCGGGGAGCTGTTTTTT. Protein sequence: CSVHGPGGELFF.

The CDR3 spells CAWSVGLAGGPWETQYF. The CDR3 region has the DNA TGTGCCTGGAGTGTAGGGCTAGCGGGAGGGCCCTGGGAGACCCAGTACTTC. This chain joins TRBV30 and TRBJ2-5; 12 positions agree with TRBD2. Germline V CDR1 and CDR2: GTSNPN, SVGIG (reference sequence). J was trimmed by 5 bases and V by 0 bases; bases with no gene match: 10. The CDR3 has 17 amino acids.

This chain connects TRBV5-6 to TRBJ1-5; a weak D match, TRBD1 (5 bases). The CDR3 covers 19 residues. Germline CDR1 is SGHDT and CDR2 is YYEEEE. V gave up 2 bases and J gave up 11 bases, with 32 bases separating them. CDR3 loop: CASSFTGKGFPGAGWTQHF. In nucleotides, the CDR3 is TGTGCCAGCAGCTTCACCGGGAAGGGGTTCCCTGGGGCCGGGTGGACCCAGCATTTT.

The gene calls are TRBV7-8 and TRBJ1-5; TRBD1 might be the D (5 bases). This CDR3 spans 14 amino acids. V lost 1 base, J lost 5 bases, and 9 bases lay in between. CDR1 is SGHVS, CDR2 FQNEAQ, per germline. Here the CDR3 DNA reads TGTGCCAGCAGCTTAGTGGGGGGGGATCAGCCCCAGCATTTT. It translates to CASSLVGGDQPQHF.

The J gene is TRBJ1-3, the V gene TRBV10-3; D remains unclear. The V gene's germline CDR1 is ENHRY and CDR2 SYGVKD. The CDR3 has 13 amino acids. The V end lost 6 bases, the J end lost 1 base, and 7 bases lay between the germline ends. CDR3 residues: CAIRRVSGNTIYF. DNA of the CDR3: TGTGCCATCAGAAGGGTTTCTGGAAACACCATATATTTT.